This T cell receptor (beta chain) was captured in a study of blood T cell repertoires in COVID-19. Study-level background: Whether acute or convalescent, the COVID-19 samples came from the United States, Italy and Spain. Nucleic acid was either cDNA or gDNA, and it came from T cells, B-cell-depleted T cells, or PBMCs.

J gave up 7 bases and V 4 bases, and 4 bases lay outside the gene matches. CDR1 SGHDT and CDR2 YYEEEE come from the germline V gene. CDR3 length: 14 amino acids. Study processing details: Amplification from reference gene primers served as the basis for estimated nucleated cell counts. Method: immunoSEQ multiplex PCR; TCRdb's copy keeps in-frame clones and lacks some. The D gene and trimming were derived from the DNA, and the V and J assignments and clone size from that table. The table has 380,000 or so clones, 81% seen once. Worth noting for this clone: This sample includes further DNA sequences coding for the same CDR3.

The chain links TRBV5-6 to TRBJ1-4; TRBD1 matches 10 bases. The specimen sequenced was peripheral blood. The sequence derives from a human donor with acute or convalescent COVID-19. The donor label of this sample is uncertain. CDR3 DNA: TGTGCCAGCAGCGGGACAGGGGTTGGTGAAAAACTGTTTTTT. Translation gives CASSGTGVGEKLFF.